This entry lists 29 T cell receptor beta chains sequenced from one sample in a study of blood T cell repertoires in COVID-19. Sequencing used immunoSEQ multiplex PCR; TCRdb keeps in-frame clones, though not all of them. The repertoire includes about 140,000 clones, roughly 90% of them detected once, and roughly 10% sits in the top ten. Sequenced: peripheral blood. Source of these receptors: a man between 50 and 59 years old with active or convalescent COVID-19.

The rearrangement joins TRBV4-1 to TRBJ1-1; D is ambiguous. The germline V gene encodes CDR1 MGHRA and CDR2 YSYEKL. The CDR3 is made up of 15 amino acids. Between the trimmed V and J ends, which lost 3 bases and 3 bases, there was a span of 14 bases. The CDR3 protein is CASSHYMAGDTEAFF. The CDR3, as DNA: TGCGCCAGCAGCCACTACATGGCCGGAGACACTGAAGCTTTCTTT.

This clone was detected only once. The chain has TRBV11-1 and TRBJ2-1; TRBD2 aligns across 8 bases. The CDR3 covers 15 residues. With V trimmed by 6 bases and J by 2 bases, 6 bases remained unmatched. Germline V gene sequence: CDR1 SGHAT, CDR2 FQDESV (reference sequence). The CDR3, as DNA: TGTGCCAGCAGGTCTACTAGCGGTACCTACAATGAGCAGTTCTTC. Translation gives CASRSTSGTYNEQFF.

CDR3 loop: CASAPVARDEQYF. The CDR3 DNA sequence: TGTGCCAGCGCACCAGTCGCACGGGACGAGCAGTACTTC. This chain connects TRBV2 to TRBJ2-7; no clear D gene. The V end was cut by 8 bases, the J end by 5 bases, with 16 bases between. The CDR3 is made up of 13 amino acids. CDR1 and CDR2 from the germline V gene are SNHLY and FYNNEI.

V gene TRBV11-2 combines with J gene TRBJ2-7, with 11 bases that match TRBD2. The CDR3 contains 14 residues. Trimming took 6 bases from V and 3 from J; bases not matched to a gene: 4. Germline CDR1 and CDR2: SGHAT and FQNNGV. CDR3 nucleotides: TGTGCCAGCAGGAAGCTAGCGGGAGGCTACGAGCAGTACTTC. Protein: CASRKLAGGYEQYF.

The chain employs TRBV9 and TRBJ2-1; D not certain. In germline, CDR1 is SGDLS, CDR2 YYNGEE. The CDR3 is made up of 13 amino acids. V was shortened by 4 bases and J by 0 bases, with 5 bases between the two germline ends. The CDR3 DNA sequence: TGTGCCAGCAGCTTTAGCTCCTACAATGAGCAGTTCTTC. Its translation is CASSFSSYNEQFF.

Here the CDR3 reads CASSLWTGGDQPQHF. Written as DNA, the CDR3 is TGTGCCAGCAGTTTATGGACAGGGGGAGATCAGCCCCAGCATTTT. V is TRBV28 and J is TRBJ1-5, with TRBD1 matching 9 bases. Trimming took 0 bases from V and 5 from J; bases not matched to a gene: 2. Germline assignment: CDR1 MDHEN and CDR2 SYDVKM. CDR3 length: 15 residues.

The chain combines TRBV28 with TRBJ2-5; TRBD1 aligns across 10 bases. The CDR3 contains 17 residues. Per germline, CDR1 MDHEN and CDR2 SYDVKM. Trimming took 6 bases from V and 7 from J; bases not matched to a gene: 17. CDR3 sequence: CASRPDRGRSWIGTQYF. CDR3 bases: TGTGCCAGCAGGCCAGACAGGGGGCGAAGTTGGATCGGGACCCAGTACTTC.

The chain links TRBV6-6 to TRBJ2-6; 9 bases match TRBD1. The CDR3 has 19 residues. V was pared by 6 bases and J by 0 bases, with 12 bases of the junction left unmatched. CDR1 and CDR2 from the germline V gene are MNHNY and SVGAGI (reference sequence). For the CDR3, the DNA is TGTGCCAGCAGCTACCGGGACAGGGTGACGAGCTCTGGGGCCAACGTCCTGACTTTC. This encodes CASSYRDRVTSSGANVLTF.

This chain connects TRBV24-1 to TRBJ2-2, with D unclear. CDR3 size: 15 residues. Trimming cost V 5 bases and J 8 bases, with 17 bases left between them. Per the germline V gene, CDR1 is KGHDR and CDR2 is SFDVKD. The chain's CDR3 is CATSAPPPPVGELFF. DNA for the CDR3: TGTGCCACCAGTGCTCCTCCCCCCCCAGTTGGGGAGCTGTTTTTT.

CDR3 residues: CASSGVPAEDTGELFF. Written as DNA, the CDR3 is TGTGCCAGCAGCGGGGTGCCAGCGGAGGACACCGGGGAGCTGTTTTTT. The rearrangement uses TRBV5-6 and TRBJ2-2; perhaps TRBD2 as D (5 bases). This CDR3 is built from 16 residues. Deletions cut 4 bases from V and 3 bases from J, with 16 bases between. Germline CDR1 and CDR2: SGHDT and YYEEEE. The full variable domain, completed using reference TRBV5-6 and TRBJ2-2, is DAGVTQSPTHLIKTRGQQVTLRCSPKSGHDTVSWYQQALGQGPQFIFQYYEEEERQRGNFPDRFSGHQFPNYSSELNVNALLLGDSALYLCASSGVPAEDTGELFFGEGSRLTVL.

The chain has TRBV18 and TRBJ2-1; a weak D match, TRBD2 (5 bases). Trimming took 4 bases from V and 0 from J, leaving 10 bases between them. CDR3 length: 15 amino acids. In germline, CDR1 is KGHSH, CDR2 LQKENI. The CDR3 DNA sequence: TGTGCCAGCTCACAGTTAGCGAACTCCTACAATGAGCAGTTCTTC. Its protein product is CASSQLANSYNEQFF. Filled out from reference TRBV18 and TRBJ2-1, the complete variable domain reads NAGVMQNPRHLVRRRGQEARLRCSPMKGHSHVYWYRQLPEEGLKFMVYLQKENIIDESGMPKERFSAEFPKEGPSILRIQQVVRGDSAAYFCASSQLANSYNEQFFGPGTRLTVL.

This chain links TRBV11-2 with TRBJ2-7, with TRBD1 matching 8 bases. The trim removed 4 bases at V and 7 bases at J, leaving 9 bases unmatched. This CDR3 has 14 residues. CDR1 SGHAT and CDR2 FQNNGV come from the germline V gene. DNA for the CDR3: TGTGCCAGCAGCTATCAGGGGGCCCTGGGGGAGCAGTACTTC. As protein: CASSYQGALGEQYF.

The chain employs TRBV23-1 and TRBJ2-7; maybe TRBD1 (6 bases). TRBV23-1 is placed among ORFs of uncertain function. CDR3 length: 16 amino acids. Trimming shortened V by 8 bases and J by 5 bases, and 25 bases separated the two germline ends. The DNA of the CDR3 is TGCGCCAGCGCGACAATAGGCGCCAGCCAGGGGAACGAGCAGTACTTC. It translates to CASATIGASQGNEQYF.

The J gene is TRBJ1-2, the V gene TRBV13, with 8 bases lining up with TRBD1. Germline V lookup: CDR1 PRHDT, CDR2 FYEKMQ (reference sequence). V lost 2 bases and J lost 4; bases outside the gene matches: 3. This CDR3 has 14 amino acids. The CDR3 region has the DNA TGTGCCAGCAGCTTACACAGGGGGGTCTATGGCTACACCTTC. It yields the protein CASSLHRGVYGYTF. The variable domain in full, with the rest retrieved from reference TRBV13 and TRBJ1-2, is AAGVIQSPRHLIKEKRETATLKCYPIPRHDTVYWYQQGPGQDPQFLISFYEKMQSDKGSIPDRFSAQQFSDYHSELNMSSLELGDSALYFCASSLHRGVYGYTFGSGTRLTVV.

This CDR3 is CASSRTSGRNEQFF. The CDR3 nucleotides are TGTGCCAGCAGTCGGACTAGCGGGAGGAATGAGCAGTTCTTC. This chain joins TRBV5-6 and TRBJ2-1, with 14 bases aligning to TRBD2. The J segment lost 7 bases and the V segment lost 5 bases, leaving 2 bases of the junction unmatched. CDR1 is SGHDT and CDR2 is YYEEEE in the germline V gene. This CDR3 region has 14 residues.

V usage is TRBV7-2 and J usage is TRBJ2-2; perhaps TRBD2 as D (6 bases). Germline CDR1 is SGHTA and CDR2 is FQGNSA. This CDR3 has 15 residues. V lost 1 base and J lost 3, with 9 bases in between. CDR3 residues: CASSLGGIHTGELFF. The DNA of the CDR3 is TGTGCCAGCAGCTTAGGCGGGATTCACACCGGGGAGCTGTTTTTT.

This chain joins TRBV2 and TRBJ2-1; 11 bases are a match to TRBD2. The CDR3 is made up of 15 amino acids. The V segment lost 6 bases and the J segment 5 bases; nucleotides outside the gene matches: 6. Germline CDR1 and CDR2: SNHLY and FYNNEI. The CDR3 DNA reads TGTGCCAGCAGGGGGGGGACTAGCGGCAACAATGAGCAGTTCTTC. It translates to CASRGGTSGNNEQFF. Complete variable domain (other parts from reference TRBV2 and TRBJ2-1): EPEVTQTPSHQVTQMGQEVILRCVPISNHLYFYWYRQILGQKVEFLVSFYNNEISEKSEIFDDQFSVERPDGSNFTLKIRSTKLEDSAMYFCASRGGTSGNNEQFFGPGTRLTVL.

This chain links TRBV4-3 with TRBJ2-2; D may be TRBD1 (5 bases). This CDR3 is built from 16 residues. Germline CDR1 is LGHNA and CDR2 is YSLEER. V was clipped by 0 bases and J by 4 bases, with 12 bases between them. Here the CDR3 DNA reads TGCGCCAGCAGCCAAGAGTCTAGGGGAAGCACCGGGGAGCTGTTTTTT. Residues: CASSQESRGSTGELFF.

The V gene is TRBV19, the J gene TRBJ2-7; TRBD2 aligns across 9 bases. The CDR3 extends over 15 amino acids. Germline V gene data show CDR1 as LNHDA and CDR2 as SQIVND (reference sequence). J lost 4 bases, V lost 5 bases, and 9 bases had no gene match. The CDR3 DNA reads as TGTGCCAGTAGTCTGGGGGCTAGCGGGACATACGAGCAGTACTTC. Translating gives CASSLGASGTYEQYF.

This sequence joins TRBV11-2 and TRBJ2-7, with TRBD2 identical over 7 bases. CDR1 is SGHAT and CDR2 is FQNNGV in the germline V gene. The CDR3 contains 13 residues. With 4 bases clipped from V and 3 bases from J, the junction kept 3 bases outside the gene matches. This chain's CDR3 is CASSSQRGYEQYF. The DNA for the CDR3 is TGTGCCAGCAGCTCCCAGCGGGGCTACGAGCAGTACTTC.

The rearrangement joins TRBV18 to TRBJ1-4, with 7 bases that match TRBD1. The length of the CDR3 is 13 residues. Germline V gene data show CDR1 as KGHSH and CDR2 as LQKENI. Trimming took 2 bases from V and 7 from J; bases not matched to a gene: 1. Here the CDR3 reads CASSPAGGEKLFF. CDR3 DNA sequence: TGTGCCAGCTCACCAGCAGGGGGTGAAAAACTGTTTTTT.

The chain has TRBV18 and TRBJ1-4, with TRBD1 matching over 7 bases. Trimming at V came to 3 bases and at J to 0 bases, leaving 4 bases not matched to a gene. The CDR3 length is 16 residues. Germline V gene lookup returns CDR1 KGHSH and CDR2 LQKENI. The CDR3 loop is CASSPDRATTNEKLFF. CDR3 coding DNA: TGTGCCAGCTCACCTGACAGGGCTACAACTAATGAAAAACTGTTTTTT. Drawing the rest from reference TRBV18 and TRBJ1-4, the complete variable domain is NAGVMQNPRHLVRRRGQEARLRCSPMKGHSHVYWYRQLPEEGLKFMVYLQKENIIDESGMPKERFSAEFPKEGPSILRIQQVVRGDSAAYFCASSPDRATTNEKLFFGSGTQLSVL.

This clone was detected only a few times. CDR3 coding DNA: TGCAGCGTTGAAGTATCGGGGCAGCCCCAGCATTTT. Translated, it gives CSVEVSGQPQHF. The chain recombines TRBV29-1 with TRBJ1-5, with D unclear. Germline CDR1 is SQVTM and CDR2 is ANQGSEA. V was cut by 1 base and J by 7 bases, with 8 bases left in between. The length of the CDR3 is 12 residues.

The chain uses TRBV19 and TRBJ1-5; 9 nucleotides agree with TRBD1. CDR1 and CDR2 (germline): LNHDA, SQIVND (reference sequence). The CDR3 is 15 residues long. J lost 3 bases, V lost 6 bases, and 6 bases had no gene match. The CDR3 is CASSLGQGINQPQHF. As DNA, the CDR3 is TGTGCCAGTAGCCTGGGACAGGGAATCAATCAGCCCCAGCATTTT.

The V gene is TRBV12-3 or TRBV12-4, the J gene TRBJ1-2; D is perhaps TRBD1 (5 bases). The CDR3 length is 13 residues. Trimming removed 6 bases from V and 4 bases from J, with 12 bases in between. CDR3 sequence reads: CASSQQAPYGYTF. The CDR3 region has the DNA TGTGCCAGCAGCCAACAGGCCCCCTATGGCTACACCTTC.

The CDR3: CASSQEGQIADTQYF. The CDR3 DNA is TGCGCCAGCAGCCAAGAGGGCCAGATCGCAGATACGCAGTATTTT. This chain uses TRBV4-1 with TRBJ2-3, with D unresolved. V lost 0 bases and J 4 bases, leaving 11 bases between the germline ends. CDR1 is MGHRA and CDR2 is YSYEKL in the germline V gene. The CDR3 runs to 15 residues.

The count of this clone is one. This sequence joins TRBV27 and TRBJ1-1, with D maybe TRBD1 (5 bases). CDR3 size: 12 residues. Germline V gene lookup returns CDR1 MNHEY and CDR2 SMNVEV (reference sequence). The V gene lost 1 base and the J gene lost 11 bases, with 11 bases spanning the gap. CDR3 loop: CASSLWGERAFF. The CDR3 nucleotides are TGTGCCAGCAGTTTATGGGGGGAGAGGGCTTTCTTT.

V is TRBV9 and J is TRBJ2-1; TRBD2 agrees at 13 bases. CDR3 length: 19 residues. Germline lookup yields CDR1 SGDLS and CDR2 YYNGEE. V was pared by 0 bases and J by 6 bases, with 12 bases of the junction left unmatched. This chain's CDR3 is CASSVGTSGRALSGNEQFF. The CDR3 coding sequence is TGTGCCAGCAGCGTAGGAACTAGCGGGAGGGCTCTATCCGGCAATGAGCAGTTCTTC. Full variable domain (outside the CDR3, taken from reference TRBV9 and TRBJ2-1): DSGVTQTPKHLITATGQRVTLRCSPRSGDLSVYWYQQSLDQGLQFLIQYYNGEERAKGNILERFSAQQFPDLHSELNLSSLELGDSALYFCASSVGTSGRALSGNEQFFGPGTRLTVL.

This clone was detected only once. CDR3 in amino acids: CASSGQGGGSYNSPLHF. The CDR3, as DNA: TGTGCCAGCAGCGGACAGGGGGGGGGATCCTATAATTCACCCCTCCACTTT. The chain recombines TRBV9 with TRBJ1-6, with TRBD1 matching over 9 bases. Germline V CDR1 and CDR2: SGDLS, YYNGEE. Trimming took 3 bases from V and 1 from J; bases not matched to a gene: 5. This CDR3 comprises 17 residues.